This T cell receptor beta chain was sequenced in a study of T cells in Graves' hyperthyroidism and ophthalmopathy. Study findings and constraints: Most clonotypes expanded in thyroid above 0.001 were likewise present in blood.

Uncontrolled infections, other autoimmune diseases, pregnancy or lactation led to exclusion of patients. Clinical symptoms, serum thyroxine and TRAb, thyroid ultrasound and orbital computed tomography were used for the diagnoses. TCR beta CDR3 regions were amplified from RNA. Initially, a first-round RT-PCR of the TCR CDR3 employed the HTBI primer set. TCRdb reprocessed the multiplex PCR reads via MiXCR and lists one record per CDR3 protein. Here the sample spans approximately 490,000 distinct CDR3 sequences, about 22% being singletons. There are many counts of this clonotype. Its cognate antigen is unknown. CDR3 length equals 15 residues. V gave up 4 bases and J gave up 4 bases, with 14 bases separating them. Germline V gene data show CDR1 as SNHLY and CDR2 as FYNNEI.

The sequencing sample was made of blood. This sequence was found in a woman in her 70s with Graves' ophthalmopathy. J is TRBJ2-1 and V is TRBV2; possibly TRBD2 for D (5 bases). CDR3 protein: CASSAAGRGYNEQFF. Here the CDR3 DNA reads TGTGCCAGCAGTGCCGCCGGACGGGGATACAATGAGCAGTTCTTC.